This T cell receptor (beta chain) appears in the sequencing data of a study of siplizumab effects on memory and regulatory T cells. Profiling relied on immunoSEQ multiplex PCR, and the TCRdb table lists in-frame clones only, not all of them. This sample yields 440 or so clones, of which roughly 68% are seen a single time; about a third belongs to the top ten. This clone was detected only once. As yet, its antigen is unknown. V was cut by 8 bases and J by 0 bases, with 14 bases left in between. CDR1 and CDR2 (germline): LNHDA, SQIVND (reference sequence). CDR3 length: 14 amino acids. General observations from the study: Unstimulated subsets were the mapping target of only a minor fraction of alloreactive clones. Proliferating Tregs taken from siplizumab cultures were not shown to have a confirmed suppressive function.

The mixed lymphocyte reaction cells were grown together in coculture at 37°C for around 6 days. The V call is TRBV19, the J call TRBJ2-7; D is tentatively TRBD1 or TRBD2 (5 bases each). This receptor was obtained from a human donor in good health; the cells came from an allogeneic mixed lymphocyte reaction. The specimen was CFSE-low (dividing) CD8+ T cells sorted from an allogeneic mixed lymphocyte reaction. CDR3 protein: CASAPGRGSYEQYF. The CDR3 bases are TGTGCCAGTGCTCCGGGACGGGGCTCCTACGAGCAGTACTTC.